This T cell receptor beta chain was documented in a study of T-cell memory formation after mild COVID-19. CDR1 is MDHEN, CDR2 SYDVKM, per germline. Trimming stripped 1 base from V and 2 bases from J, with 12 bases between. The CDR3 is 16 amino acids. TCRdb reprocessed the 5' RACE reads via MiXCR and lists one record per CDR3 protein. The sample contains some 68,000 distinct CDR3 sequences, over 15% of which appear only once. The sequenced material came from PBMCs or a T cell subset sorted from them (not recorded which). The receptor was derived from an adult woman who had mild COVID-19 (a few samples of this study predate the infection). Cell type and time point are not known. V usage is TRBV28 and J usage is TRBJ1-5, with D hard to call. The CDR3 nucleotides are TGTGCCAGCAGTTTATTCCGGGGAACGGGCAATCAGCCCCAGCATTTT. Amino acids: CASSLFRGTGNQPQHF.